One sample yielded the 12 T cell receptor beta chains listed below, sequenced in a study. TCRdb recomputed calls from the 5' RACE reads with MiXCR, one row per CDR3 protein. This table holds several thousand distinct CDR3 sequences, about 16% found once. Sequences were obtained from memory CD4+ T cells sorted from blood. Stated subset: memory CD4+ T cells, CD4+CD45RO+CD25-. The receptors were sampled from a female donor with breast cancer.

This clonotype is deemed medium-sized. The genes are TRBV4-3 and TRBJ1-1; no definite D call. The ends were cut back, 0 bases at V and 1 base at J, with 15 bases in the middle. The germline V gene has CDR1 LGHNA and CDR2 YSLEER. This CDR3 comprises 17 residues. The CDR3 DNA sequence: TGCGCCAGCAGCCAAGATAGCCGGGGAGGAAGGAACACTGAAGCTTTCTTT. Translated, it gives CASSQDSRGGRNTEAFF.

This clonotype is medium-sized by share. The chain combines TRBV12-3 or TRBV12-4 with TRBJ1-1; D gene ambiguous. This CDR3 comprises 17 residues. V lost 4 bases and J 6 bases, leaving 24 bases between the germline ends. This CDR3 reads CASSSHTDLLRKAEAFF. CDR3 nucleotide sequence: TGTGCCAGCAGTTCCCACACGGACCTACTTAGAAAGGCTGAAGCTTTCTTT.

This clonotype is labeled medium-sized. The chain joins TRBV20-1 to TRBJ2-7, with D possibly TRBD1 on 6 matching bases. The ends were cut back, 5 bases at V and 0 bases at J, with 17 bases in the middle. Germline V gene data show CDR1 as DFQATT and CDR2 as SNEGSKA (reference sequence). The CDR3 loop spans 15 amino acids. For the CDR3, the DNA is TGCAGTGCTGGGGGCGGCTCTTCGAGCTCCTACGAGCAGTACTTC. Translated: CSAGGGSSSSYEQYF.

This clonotype is deemed medium-sized. The V call is TRBV11-1, the J call TRBJ2-1; D unclear. This CDR3 spans 13 amino acids. Trimming shortened V by 5 bases and J by 3 bases, and 8 bases separated the two germline ends. Germline V lookup: CDR1 SGHAT, CDR2 FQDESV (reference sequence). In nucleotides, the CDR3 is TGTGCCAGCAGCCCCTACAACTACAATGAGCAGTTCTTC. Protein sequence: CASSPYNYNEQFF.

This clonotype is medium-sized. This chain links TRBV7-3 with TRBJ1-1, with D unclear. V dropped 2 bases and J dropped 5 bases, with 12 bases sitting between them. The CDR3 spans 14 residues. Germline CDR1 reads SGHTA; CDR2 reads FQGTGA. The CDR3: CASSLLGRDTEAFF. CDR3 DNA sequence: TGTGCCAGCAGCTTATTGGGTAGGGATACTGAAGCTTTCTTT.

By proportion, this clonotype is medium-sized. The CDR3 DNA follows: TGCGCCAGCAGAAGCGGGGCGAGCACAGATACGCAGTATTTT. Its protein product is CASRSGASTDTQYF. The V call is TRBV5-1, the J call TRBJ2-3, with 7 nucleotides matching TRBD2. Germline assignment: CDR1 SGHRS and CDR2 YFSETQ. Trimming took 5 bases from V and 0 from J; bases not matched to a gene: 3. The CDR3 is made up of 14 amino acids.

By sample share, this clonotype is medium-sized. V usage is TRBV4-3 and J usage is TRBJ2-1; no clear D. Germline CDR1 reads LGHNA; CDR2 reads YSLEER. This CDR3 region has 13 residues. V was trimmed by 0 bases and J by 7 bases, leaving 7 bases between them. The CDR3 region is CASSQDIWNEQFF. CDR3 sequence (DNA): TGCGCCAGCAGCCAAGACATTTGGAATGAGCAGTTCTTC.

In this sample, this clonotype turned up a few times. Just one base apart from a much larger clone, this may be a read error. The chain uses TRBV6-5 and TRBJ2-7; D is unclear. CDR1 is MNHEY, CDR2 SVGAGI, per germline. V dropped 0 bases and J dropped 8 bases, with 5 bases sitting between them. CDR3 size: 11 residues. The CDR3 protein is CASSYSTQQYF. CDR3 DNA sequence: TGTGCCAGCAGTTACTCGACTCAGCAGTACTTC.

In this sample, this clonotype is medium-sized. The rearrangement uses TRBV7-2 and TRBJ2-1, with a possible D match to TRBD1 (6 bases). Germline lookup yields CDR1 SGHTA and CDR2 FQGNSA. The CDR3 sequence is 16 residues long. Trimming stripped 5 bases from V and 4 bases from J, with 18 bases between. In DNA form, the CDR3 reads TGTGCCAGCAGCCTAGGGGGTGGAGCAGGTTACAATGAGCAGTTCTTC. Translation: CASSLGGGAGYNEQFF.

This clonotype is medium-sized in the sample. The rearrangement uses TRBV5-1 and TRBJ2-7; TRBD2 agrees at 9 bases. The germline V gene encodes CDR1 SGHRS and CDR2 YFSETQ. This CDR3 comprises 14 residues. V lost 2 bases and J lost 7; bases outside the gene matches: 7. The CDR3 loop is CASSFGLATGEQYF. The CDR3 region has the DNA TGCGCCAGCAGCTTTGGACTAGCGACGGGGGAGCAGTACTTC.

This clonotype has more than one count but fewer than ten. The junction shows a germline mismatch at one end, possibly a read error. The rearrangement joins TRBV19 to TRBJ2-3, with D tentatively TRBD1 (5 bases). The CDR3 is made up of 14 amino acids. Germline V gene sequence: CDR1 LNHDA, CDR2 SQIVND (reference sequence). CDR3 loop: CAGSRGRFPDTQYF. In nucleotides, the CDR3 is TGTGCCGGTAGTAGGGGCCGATTCCCAGATACGCAGTATTTT. Full variable domain (outside the CDR3, taken from reference TRBV19 and TRBJ2-3): DGGITQSPKYLFRKEGQNVTLSCEQNLNHDAMYWYRQDPGQGLRLIYYSQIVNDFQKGDIAEGYSVSREKKESFPLTVTSAQKNPTAFYLCAGSRGRFPDTQYFGPGTRLTVL.

In its sample, this clonotype was seen many times. The J gene is TRBJ1-1, the V gene TRBV3-1, with D uncertain. Trimming pared 1 base from V and 4 bases from J, leaving 4 bases between. This CDR3 comprises 12 residues. CDR1 LGHDT and CDR2 YNNKEL come from the germline V gene (reference sequence). The CDR3 reads CASSQGSTEAFF. In DNA, the CDR3 is TGTGCCAGCAGCCAAGGGTCCACTGAAGCTTTCTTT.